This record covers a single T cell receptor beta chain. The sample comes from a study of blood T cell repertoires in COVID-19. Study-level background: Sites across the United States, Italy and Spain contributed samples from acute and convalescent COVID-19. PBMCs, B-cell-depleted T cells, or T cells were the source of the cDNA or gDNA that made up the material.

Per the original methods: Amplified reference gene primers provided the basis for estimating nucleated cell counts. Clones were sequenced by immunoSEQ multiplex PCR, and TCRdb holds only the in-frame ones, with some missing. V and J calls and clone size are as listed in that table; D and trimming were resolved from the DNA. Of 170,000 or so clones listed, more than 75% are singletons. Cohorts were determined from participant-reported clinical history. Sequenced sample: PBMCs or T cells enriched from blood (not recorded which). This sequence originates from a woman aged 50 to 60 who had recovered from COVID-19.

The CDR3 DNA reads TGTGCCTGGAGCAAGACAGGGGGCCATCAGCCCCAGCATTTT. Translation: CAWSKTGGHQPQHF. The chain carries TRBV30 and TRBJ1-5; 10 bases are shared with TRBD1. This CDR3 comprises 14 residues. Losses at the gene ends were 3 bases for V and 5 bases for J; bases not matched to a gene: 4. CDR1 GTSNPN and CDR2 SVGIG come from the germline V gene (reference sequence).